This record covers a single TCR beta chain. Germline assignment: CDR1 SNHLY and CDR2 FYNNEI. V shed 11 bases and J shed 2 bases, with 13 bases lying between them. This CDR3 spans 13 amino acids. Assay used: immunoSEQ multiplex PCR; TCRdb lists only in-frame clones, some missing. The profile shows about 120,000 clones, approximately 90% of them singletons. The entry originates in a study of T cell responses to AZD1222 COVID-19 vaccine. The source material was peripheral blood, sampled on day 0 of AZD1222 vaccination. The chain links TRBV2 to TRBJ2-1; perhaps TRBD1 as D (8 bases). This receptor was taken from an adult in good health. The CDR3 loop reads CAATGGAYNEQFF. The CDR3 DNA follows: TGTGCCGCAACAGGGGGGGCCTACAATGAGCAGTTCTTC.